This paragraph covers one T cell receptor beta chain sequence. Its antigen is unknown. The data belong to a study of CD8 T cells in ankylosing spondylitis. General study findings and limits: A motif in TCR beta, a set of under ten highly homologous variants, appeared characteristic of ankylosing spondylitis blood.

The CDR3 spans 14 residues. TCR beta libraries were made by quantitative 5'-RACE with molecular barcodes. MiXCR was run by TCRdb on the 5' RACE reads, yielding one entry per CDR3 protein. The table has 700,000 to 850,000 distinct CDR3 sequences, 12% seen once. Specimen: blood, either unsorted or a sorted T cell fraction (not recorded which). The chain carries TRBV12-1 and TRBJ1-2; the D call of TRBD1 is as the table states it, not checked on the DNA. TRBV12-1 is flagged as a pseudogene. The clonotype comes from a male donor with ankylosing spondylitis. The CDR3 bases are TGCGCCAGCAGTAGACAGGAGATGAACTATGGCTACACCTTC. This sequence encodes CASSRQEMNYGYTF.